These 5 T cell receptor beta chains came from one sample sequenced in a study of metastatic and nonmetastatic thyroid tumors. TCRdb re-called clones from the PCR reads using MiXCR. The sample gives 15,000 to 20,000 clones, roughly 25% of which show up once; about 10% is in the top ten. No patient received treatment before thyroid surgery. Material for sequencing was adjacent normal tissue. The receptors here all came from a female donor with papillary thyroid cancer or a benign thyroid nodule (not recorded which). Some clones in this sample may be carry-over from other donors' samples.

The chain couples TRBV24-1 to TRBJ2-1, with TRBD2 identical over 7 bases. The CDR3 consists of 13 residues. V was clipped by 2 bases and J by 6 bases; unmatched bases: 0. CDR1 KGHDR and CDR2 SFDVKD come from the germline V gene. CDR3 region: CATSDWTSNEQFF. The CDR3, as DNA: TGTGCCACCAGTGATTGGACTAGCAATGAGCAGTTCTTC.

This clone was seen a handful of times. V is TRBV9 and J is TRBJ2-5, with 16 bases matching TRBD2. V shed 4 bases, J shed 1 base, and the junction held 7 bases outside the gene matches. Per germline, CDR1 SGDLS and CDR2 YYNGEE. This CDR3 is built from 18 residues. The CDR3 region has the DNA TGTGCCAGCAGCCCGGGGACTAGCGGGAGGGTCCCCCAAGAGACCCAGTACTTC. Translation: CASSPGTSGRVPQETQYF. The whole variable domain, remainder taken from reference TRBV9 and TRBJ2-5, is DSGVTQTPKHLITATGQRVTLRCSPRSGDLSVYWYQQSLDQGLQFLIQYYNGEERAKGNILERFSAQQFPDLHSELNLSSLELGDSALYFCASSPGTSGRVPQETQYFGPGTRLLVL.

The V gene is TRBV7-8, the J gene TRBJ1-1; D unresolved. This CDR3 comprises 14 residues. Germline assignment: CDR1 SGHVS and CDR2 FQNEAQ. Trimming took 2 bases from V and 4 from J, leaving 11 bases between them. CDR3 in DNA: TGTGCCAGCAGCTTACCGTGGGGAAGCACTGAAGCTTTCTTT. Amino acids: CASSLPWGSTEAFF.

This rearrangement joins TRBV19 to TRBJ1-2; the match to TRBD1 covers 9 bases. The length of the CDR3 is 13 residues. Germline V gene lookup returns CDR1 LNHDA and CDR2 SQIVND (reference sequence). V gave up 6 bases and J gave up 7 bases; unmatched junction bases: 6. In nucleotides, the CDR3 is TGTGCCAGTAGCCGAGAGGGACAGGGTGGCTACACCTTC. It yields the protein CASSREGQGGYTF.

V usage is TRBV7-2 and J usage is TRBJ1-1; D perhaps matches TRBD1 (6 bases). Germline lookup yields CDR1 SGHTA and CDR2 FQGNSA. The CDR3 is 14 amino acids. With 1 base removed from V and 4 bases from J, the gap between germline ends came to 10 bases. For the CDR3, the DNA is TGTGCCAGCAGCTTAGGCAGGGGTTCCACTGAAGCTTTCTTT. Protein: CASSLGRGSTEAFF. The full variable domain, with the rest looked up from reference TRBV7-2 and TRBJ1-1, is GAGVSQSPSNKVTEKGKDVELRCDPISGHTALYWYRQSLGQGLEFLIYFQGNSAPDKSGLPSDRFSAERTGGSVSTLTIQRTQQEDSAVYLCASSLGRGSTEAFFGQGTRLTVV.